The entry below gives a single T cell receptor beta chain sequence along with its context. Its antigen is not identified. Sequencing ends 3 residues short of the CDR3 end; the germline J gene provides the rest. The germline V gene has CDR1 PRHDT and CDR2 FYEKMQ (reference sequence). The V gene lost 3 bases and the J gene lost 2 bases, with 11 bases spanning the gap. The CDR3 is made up of 15 amino acids. Profiling relied on immunoSEQ multiplex PCR, and the TCRdb table lists in-frame clones only, not all of them. This sample's table has some 31,000 clones. This sample is drawn from a study of T cells in women clearing cervical HPV infection. Broader study findings: TRBV6-7 abundance was lower in cases than controls (around 0.11% versus 0.16%). Richness differences could reflect unmeasured T-cell content per sample. It is unknown whether associations predate infection; no effector/memory or HPV-specific sorting.

This chain joins TRBV13 and TRBJ1-5, with TRBD1 as a possible D gene (5 bases). The sample comprised blood buffy coat. The sequence was obtained from a woman aged 18-69 years with a cervical HPV16 infection that either progressed to CIN3+ or cleared (not recorded which). This CDR3 is CASSLSRVGNQPQHF. CDR3 bases read: TGTGCCAGCAGCTTGTCCAGGGTAGGCAATCAGCCC.